There are a few counts of the clone carrying this TCR beta chain. Its antigen is unknown. This sample was included in a study of response to subunit inactivated influenza vaccine. Study-wide findings and caveats: T cells newly recruited by each seasonal influenza vaccination are few, the authors suggested.

The CDR3 sequence is 15 residues long. Germline trimming cut 5 bases from V and 5 bases from J; bases unmatched to any gene: 10. Germline CDR1 and CDR2: MNHEY and SMNVEV (reference sequence). TCRdb reprocessed the RT-PCR reads with MiXCR, giving one entry per CDR3 protein. The sample includes roughly 160,000 distinct CDR3 sequences, around 11% of them seen just once. The rearrangement uses TRBV27 and TRBJ2-5; 8 bases match TRBD1. The sequenced sample was CD8+ T cells sorted from PBMCs, obtained less than 30 months after vaccination. This sequence originates from a man in his fifties or sixties who received an inactivated influenza vaccine. The CDR3 sequence: CASSPGTGAGETQYF. As DNA, the CDR3 is TGTGCCAGCAGTCCGGGGACAGGCGCGGGGGAGACCCAGTACTTC.